This T cell receptor beta chain was observed in a study of PD-1 blockade in classical Hodgkin lymphoma. In germline, CDR1 is SGHNT, CDR2 YYREEE (reference sequence). The CDR3 totals 16 residues. Deletions cut 0 bases from V and 1 base from J, with 14 bases between. Produced via immunoSEQ multiplex PCR; TCRdb's table is partial and in-frame only. The sample lists about 25,000 clones; approximately 70% were seen once. Specified time point: cycle 4 day 1 (C4D1), after 5 to 7 weeks of nivolumab. All patients experienced relapse after autologous stem cell transplantation, and brentuximab vedotin exposure was variable.

The J gene is TRBJ2-7, the V gene TRBV5-4; D might be TRBD2 (5 bases). The sequences come from peripheral blood mononuclear cells (PBMCs), collected before the fourth cycle of nivolumab. This TCR was recovered from a human donor with classical Hodgkin lymphoma. The chain's CDR3 is CASSLGGGKRSYEQYF. Written as DNA, the CDR3 is TGTGCCAGCAGCTTGGGGGGTGGAAAGCGGTCCTACGAGCAGTACTTC.